The clone carrying this T cell receptor beta chain showed up just a few times. Sequencing was performed with immunoSEQ multiplex PCR; in TCRdb, only in-frame clones are kept and a portion is missing. This table holds tens of thousands of clones, 90% to 95% found once. There are 15 residues in the CDR3. The germline V gene has CDR1 SGHTA and CDR2 FQGNSA. V trimming: 5 bases; J trimming: 2 bases; junction bases outside the gene matches: 8. The sample belongs to a study of blood T cell repertoires in COVID-19. As for the study in general: The samples span acute and convalescent COVID-19 from the United States, Italy and Spain. T cells, B-cell-depleted T cells, or PBMCs supplied cDNA or gDNA.

The rearrangement uses TRBV7-2 and TRBJ2-7; 8 bases are shared with TRBD1. This clonotype originated in a woman aged 45-65 years in a cohort sampled during active COVID-19. The sequencing sample was made of peripheral blood. The CDR3: CASSTTGVGPYEQYF. CDR3 bases: TGTGCCAGCAGCACGACAGGGGTGGGACCCTACGAGCAGTACTTC.